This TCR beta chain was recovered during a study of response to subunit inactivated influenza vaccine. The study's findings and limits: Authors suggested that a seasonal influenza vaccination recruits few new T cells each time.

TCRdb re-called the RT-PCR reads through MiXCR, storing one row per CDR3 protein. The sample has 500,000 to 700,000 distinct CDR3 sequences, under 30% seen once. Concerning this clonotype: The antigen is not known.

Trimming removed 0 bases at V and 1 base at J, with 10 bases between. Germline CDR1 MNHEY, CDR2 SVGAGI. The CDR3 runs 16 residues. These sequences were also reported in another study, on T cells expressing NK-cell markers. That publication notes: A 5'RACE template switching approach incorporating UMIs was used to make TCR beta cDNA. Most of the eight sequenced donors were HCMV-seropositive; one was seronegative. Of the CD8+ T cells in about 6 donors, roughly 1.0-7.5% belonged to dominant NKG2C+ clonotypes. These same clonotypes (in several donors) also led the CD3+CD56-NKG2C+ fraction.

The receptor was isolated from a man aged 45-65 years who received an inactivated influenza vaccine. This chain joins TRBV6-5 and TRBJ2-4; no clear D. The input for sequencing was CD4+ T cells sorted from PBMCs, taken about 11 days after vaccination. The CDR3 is CASSYSTLGAKNIQYF. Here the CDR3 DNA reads TGTGCCAGCAGTTACTCAACCCTCGGGGCCAAAAACATTCAGTACTTC.